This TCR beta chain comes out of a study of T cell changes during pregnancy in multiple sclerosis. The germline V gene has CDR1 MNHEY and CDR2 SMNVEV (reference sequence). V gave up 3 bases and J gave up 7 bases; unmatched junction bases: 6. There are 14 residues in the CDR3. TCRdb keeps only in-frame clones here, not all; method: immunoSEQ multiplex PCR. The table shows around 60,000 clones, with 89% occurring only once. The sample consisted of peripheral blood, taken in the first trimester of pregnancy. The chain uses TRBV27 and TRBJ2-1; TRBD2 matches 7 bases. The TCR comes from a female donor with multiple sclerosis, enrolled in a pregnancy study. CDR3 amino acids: CASSFSGSGNEQFF. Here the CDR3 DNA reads TGTGCCAGCAGTTTCTCGGGTAGCGGGAATGAGCAGTTCTTC.